The source of this T cell receptor (beta chain) is a study of cytomegalovirus exposure and HLA in healthy donors. Whole-study findings and limits: Cytomegalovirus status, reportedly, was diagnosed with high specificity and sensitivity by the classifier. V- and J-gene trimming of TCR beta was linked (in a later analysis) to a missense DCLRE1C variant. Researchers catalogued over 150 TCR beta chains as cytomegalovirus-associated.

Donors were nominally healthy when sampled, though unrecorded immune exposures were likely. The PCR ran on 60 Vbeta and 13 Jbeta primers. Measured with immunoSEQ multiplex PCR; TCRdb has only the in-frame clones, and not every one. The table includes 120,000 or so clones, 15% detected once. This clone was observed a handful of times. The antigen remains undetermined. Germline V gene lookup returns CDR1 GTSNPN and CDR2 SVGIG (reference sequence). The CDR3 spans 14 residues. The V end was cut by 1 base, the J end by 5 bases, with 14 bases between. The sequence was obtained from a young woman in good health and CMV-seronegative. V is TRBV30 and J is TRBJ2-5, with D possibly matching TRBD1 (6 bases). The sequenced sample was PBMCs. CDR3 amino acids: CAWSGSRTGETQYF. Here the CDR3 DNA reads TGTGCCTGGAGTGGATCCCGAACAGGGGAGACCCAGTACTTC.